Listed below are T cell receptor beta chains from one sample, sequenced in a study of human T cells and chemical hapten exposure. TCRdb redid the calling of the RACE reads with MiXCR, one entry per CDR3 protein. The sample includes approximately 110,000 distinct CDR3 sequences, roughly a third of them seen just once. This specimen consisted of whole blood, obtained in connection with sensitization to the hapten diphenylcyclopropenone (DPC). The receptors shown here come from a man between 40 and 49 years old with alopecia areata. Some clones in this sample may be carry-over from other donors' samples. Both conserved end residues are part of each CDR3. Only some rows state a clone size, as once, few, many or a class for expanded clones.

J,V,size,CDR3
TRBJ2-3,TRBV10-3,.,CAISERWSGAGDDTQYF
TRBJ2-6,TRBV24-1,.,CATSDSGYSGANVLTF
TRBJ1-1,TRBV6-2/TRBV6-3,few,CASSWTANTEAFF
TRBJ1-5,TRBV12-3/TRBV12-4,.,CASTESHLQGNQPQHF
TRBJ2-3,TRBV13,.,CASTERSGATDTQYF
TRBJ2-1,TRBV20-1,.,CSATSFGGSIREQFF
TRBJ2-5,TRBV30,.,CAWTKAETQYF
TRBJ2-3,TRBV20-1,.,CSARDPWSLADTQYF
TRBJ2-2,TRBV28,.,CASSLSAGINTGELFF
TRBJ2-1,TRBV20-1,many,CSARVAGGGSAEQFF
TRBJ2-7,TRBV12-3/TRBV12-4,.,CASSPRAEPSYEQYF
TRBJ2-3,TRBV11-3,few,CASSLTSGAYTDTQYF
TRBJ2-5,TRBV5-1,few,CASSEGQAQETQYF
TRBJ2-1,TRBV3-1,.,CASSQETSGREKQFF
TRBJ2-1,TRBV29-1,.,CSVNGGVAGDNSYNEQFF
TRBJ2-7,TRBV20-1,few,CSAPQKGGRVSYEQYF
TRBJ2-7,TRBV6-5,few,CASSYLTSGYEQYF
TRBJ1-4,TRBV10-3,few,CATQGTDATNEKLFF
TRBJ2-5,TRBV5-1,few,CASSSTVQETQYF